The rows below give T cell receptor beta chains drawn from one sample of a study of response to subunit inactivated influenza vaccine. One entry per CDR3 protein results from TCRdb running MiXCR on the RT-PCR reads. The sample includes about 180,000 distinct CDR3 sequences, about 10% of them seen just once. The material sequenced was non-naive T cells sorted from PBMCs, taken on the day of vaccination. The receptors here all came from a man between 50 and 59 years old who received an inactivated influenza vaccine. Each CDR3 is given with its conserved first and last residue. Fields, in order: V gene, D gene, clone size, J gene, CDR3 protein, CDR3 DNA. A D gene is named only where the DNA matches it firmly. Clone sizes are given selectively: once, few, many, or a class where the clone is expanded.

V gene: TRBV18; D gene: TRBD1; clone size: NA; J gene: TRBJ2-5; CDR3 protein: CASSSDRGQETQYF; CDR3 DNA: TGTGCCAGCTCATCCGACAGGGGCCAAGAGACCCAGTACTTC
V gene: TRBV28; D gene: TRBD2; clone size: NA; J gene: TRBJ2-7; CDR3 protein: CASRLAGETYEQYF; CDR3 DNA: TGTGCCAGCAGACTAGCGGGGGAAACCTACGAGCAGTACTTC
V gene: TRBV20-1; D gene: TRBD2; clone size: NA; J gene: TRBJ2-3; CDR3 protein: CSARPRAGGPDTQYF; CDR3 DNA: TGCAGTGCTAGACCTCGGGCGGGGGGGCCAGATACGCAGTATTTT
V gene: TRBV20-1; D gene: NA; clone size: few; J gene: TRBJ2-1; CDR3 protein: CSGFPGRGSNEQFF; CDR3 DNA: TGCAGTGGCTTCCCGGGACGAGGCTCCAATGAGCAGTTCTTC
V gene: TRBV7-2; D gene: TRBD1; clone size: NA; J gene: TRBJ2-5; CDR3 protein: CASSQQGAETQYF; CDR3 DNA: TGTGCCAGCAGCCAACAGGGGGCAGAGACCCAGTACTTC
V gene: TRBV7-2; D gene: NA; clone size: NA; J gene: TRBJ2-3; CDR3 protein: CASSLSGYYSTDTQYF; CDR3 DNA: TGTGCCAGCAGCTTATCGGGGTATTATAGCACAGATACGCAGTATTTT
V gene: TRBV5-5; D gene: NA; clone size: NA; J gene: TRBJ2-7; CDR3 protein: CASSPNAYEQYF; CDR3 DNA: TGTGCCAGCAGCCCGAACGCCTACGAGCAGTACTTC
V gene: TRBV30; D gene: TRBD1; clone size: many; J gene: TRBJ1-4; CDR3 protein: CAWSGGQFNEKLFF; CDR3 DNA: TGTGCCTGGAGTGGGGGACAGTTTAATGAAAAACTGTTTTTT
V gene: TRBV11-2; D gene: NA; clone size: few; J gene: TRBJ2-5; CDR3 protein: CASSFDNQETQYF; CDR3 DNA: TGTGCCAGCAGCTTCGACAACCAAGAGACCCAGTACTTC
V gene: TRBV20-1; D gene: TRBD2; clone size: NA; J gene: TRBJ2-1; CDR3 protein: CSARSPSGGPNEQFF; CDR3 DNA: TGCAGTGCTAGAAGTCCCAGCGGGGGTCCCAATGAGCAGTTCTTC
V gene: TRBV3-1; D gene: TRBD1; clone size: NA; J gene: TRBJ1-1; CDR3 protein: CASSQGQGGRAFF; CDR3 DNA: TGTGCCAGCAGCCAAGGACAGGGTGGTAGAGCTTTCTTT
V gene: TRBV18; D gene: NA; clone size: NA; J gene: TRBJ1-4; CDR3 protein: CASSPPDGGGTNEKLFF; CDR3 DNA: TGTGCCAGCTCACCCCCGGACGGAGGGGGAACTAATGAAAAACTGTTTTTT
V gene: TRBV2; D gene: NA; clone size: NA; J gene: TRBJ2-1; CDR3 protein: CASSSSGRRNKQFF; CDR3 DNA: TGTGCCAGCAGTTCATCGGGACGCCGAAACAAGCAGTTCTTC
V gene: TRBV3-1; D gene: NA; clone size: NA; J gene: TRBJ1-5; CDR3 protein: CASSQDPRMGRSSNQPQHF; CDR3 DNA: TGTGCCAGCAGCCAAGATCCTCGTATGGGTCGATCGAGCAATCAGCCCCAGCATTTT
V gene: TRBV5-1; D gene: NA; clone size: many; J gene: TRBJ2-7; CDR3 protein: CASSLGQFKSEQYF; CDR3 DNA: TGCGCCAGCAGCTTGGGGCAGTTCAAGTCCGAGCAGTACTTC
V gene: TRBV15; D gene: TRBD2; clone size: many; J gene: TRBJ2-1; CDR3 protein: CATSRRSGGGRDYNEQFF; CDR3 DNA: TGTGCCACCAGCAGGAGATCTGGTGGCGGGAGGGACTACAATGAGCAGTTCTTC
V gene: TRBV6-2/TRBV6-3; D gene: NA; clone size: NA; J gene: TRBJ1-1; CDR3 protein: CASSYLRLLMNTEAFF; CDR3 DNA: TGTGCCAGCAGTTACCTCAGACTGCTGATGAACACTGAAGCTTTCTTT
V gene: TRBV11-2; D gene: NA; clone size: few; J gene: TRBJ2-1; CDR3 protein: CASSLGQGKGNEQFF; CDR3 DNA: TGTGCCAGCAGCTTAGGTCAGGGTAAGGGCAATGAGCAGTTCTTC
V gene: TRBV28; D gene: TRBD2; clone size: NA; J gene: TRBJ2-7; CDR3 protein: CASSRRTSGRTPYEQYF; CDR3 DNA: TGTGCCAGCAGTCGCAGGACTAGCGGGAGAACGCCCTACGAGCAGTACTTC
V gene: TRBV7-2; D gene: TRBD2; clone size: NA; J gene: TRBJ2-1; CDR3 protein: CASSRASGRKGNEQFF; CDR3 DNA: TGTGCCAGCAGCCGTGCTAGCGGGAGAAAGGGAAATGAGCAGTTCTTC
V gene: TRBV6-1; D gene: NA; clone size: NA; J gene: TRBJ1-5; CDR3 protein: CASRGQRSSNQPQHF; CDR3 DNA: TGTGCCAGCAGGGGGCAACGGAGTAGCAATCAGCCCCAGCATTTT
V gene: TRBV7-2; D gene: NA; clone size: few; J gene: TRBJ2-7; CDR3 protein: CASSRSLGYEQYF; CDR3 DNA: TGTGCCAGCAGCCGAAGCCTAGGTTACGAGCAGTACTTC
V gene: TRBV11-2; D gene: NA; clone size: many; J gene: TRBJ2-1; CDR3 protein: CASSLDRRGGGFF; CDR3 DNA: TGTGCCAGCAGCTTAGATCGGCGCGGAGGGGGATTCTTC
V gene: TRBV6-1; D gene: NA; clone size: few; J gene: TRBJ1-2; CDR3 protein: CASTSHPPRGGYTF; CDR3 DNA: TGTGCCAGCACCTCCCATCCTCCAAGGGGTGGCTACACCTTC
V gene: TRBV7-6; D gene: TRBD1; clone size: many; J gene: TRBJ2-7; CDR3 protein: CASSLRGQGYEQYF; CDR3 DNA: TGTGCCAGCAGCTTAAGGGGACAGGGGTACGAGCAGTACTTC
V gene: TRBV20-1; D gene: NA; clone size: NA; J gene: TRBJ2-7; CDR3 protein: CSAITLSGYSYEQYF; CDR3 DNA: TGCAGTGCCATCACTCTATCGGGTTACTCCTACGAGCAGTACTTC
V gene: TRBV28; D gene: NA; clone size: many; J gene: TRBJ2-1; CDR3 protein: CASSVSIVGEQFF; CDR3 DNA: TGTGCCAGCAGTGTATCTATCGTTGGTGAGCAGTTCTTC
V gene: TRBV4-2; D gene: NA; clone size: few; J gene: TRBJ1-2; CDR3 protein: CASSQDTTAYSYGYTF; CDR3 DNA: TGTGCCAGCAGCCAAGATACGACAGCTTACTCCTATGGCTACACCTTC
V gene: TRBV2; D gene: NA; clone size: many; J gene: TRBJ2-1; CDR3 protein: CASSSWTREQFF; CDR3 DNA: TGTGCCAGCAGCTCATGGACGAGGGAGCAGTTCTTC
V gene: TRBV2; D gene: NA; clone size: many; J gene: TRBJ1-1; CDR3 protein: CASSDRLVNTEAFF; CDR3 DNA: TGTGCCAGCAGTGACAGGTTGGTGAACACTGAAGCTTTCTTT
V gene: TRBV12-3/TRBV12-4; D gene: NA; clone size: many; J gene: TRBJ2-5; CDR3 protein: CASSSTGTDQETQYF; CDR3 DNA: TGTGCCAGCAGTTCCACCGGGACGGATCAAGAGACCCAGTACTTC
V gene: TRBV7-9; D gene: NA; clone size: NA; J gene: TRBJ2-7; CDR3 protein: CASSSPVVDAYEQYF; CDR3 DNA: TGTGCCAGCAGCTCTCCTGTAGTGGATGCCTACGAGCAGTACTTC
V gene: TRBV20-1; D gene: NA; clone size: NA; J gene: TRBJ1-1; CDR3 protein: CSARDGSTATEAFF; CDR3 DNA: TGCAGTGCTAGAGATGGGAGCACCGCCACTGAAGCTTTCTTT
V gene: TRBV25-1; D gene: NA; clone size: few; J gene: TRBJ2-7; CDR3 protein: CASTKSGSLYEQYF; CDR3 DNA: TGTGCCAGCACCAAGTCCGGGAGTCTCTACGAGCAGTACTTC
V gene: TRBV7-9; D gene: NA; clone size: few; J gene: TRBJ2-6; CDR3 protein: CASIPGGSGANVLTF; CDR3 DNA: TGTGCCAGCATACCCGGGGGTTCTGGGGCCAACGTCCTGACTTTC
V gene: TRBV14; D gene: NA; clone size: NA; J gene: TRBJ1-2; CDR3 protein: CASSQGSGLHYGYTF; CDR3 DNA: TGTGCCAGCAGCCAAGGTTCAGGATTACACTATGGCTACACCTTC
V gene: TRBV4-2; D gene: TRBD1; clone size: few; J gene: TRBJ1-1; CDR3 protein: CASSLGDRGNTEAFF; CDR3 DNA: TGTGCCAGCAGCCTCGGGGACAGGGGGAACACTGAAGCTTTCTTT
V gene: TRBV7-8; D gene: TRBD1; clone size: NA; J gene: TRBJ2-7; CDR3 protein: CASSFSGPFGTGVIYEQYF; CDR3 DNA: TGTGCCAGCAGCTTTAGTGGGCCCTTCGGGACAGGGGTCATCTACGAGCAGTACTTC
V gene: TRBV5-1; D gene: TRBD1; clone size: NA; J gene: TRBJ1-6; CDR3 protein: CASSSRRTGATNNSPLHF; CDR3 DNA: TGCGCCAGCAGCTCCCGGCGGACAGGTGCAACAAATAATTCACCCCTCCACTTT
V gene: TRBV7-2; D gene: NA; clone size: few; J gene: TRBJ2-2; CDR3 protein: CASSGRTLTGELFF; CDR3 DNA: TGTGCCAGCAGCGGACGGACGCTTACCGGGGAGCTGTTTTTT
V gene: TRBV24-1; D gene: NA; clone size: NA; J gene: TRBJ2-7; CDR3 protein: CATSRTLGEQYF; CDR3 DNA: TGTGCCACCAGTCGGACCTTGGGCGAGCAGTACTTC
V gene: TRBV10-3; D gene: TRBD2; clone size: many; J gene: TRBJ2-2; CDR3 protein: CAIGLAGGRTGELFF; CDR3 DNA: TGTGCCATCGGACTAGCGGGAGGACGGACCGGGGAGCTGTTTTTT
V gene: TRBV27; D gene: TRBD2; clone size: few; J gene: TRBJ2-7; CDR3 protein: CASSASGIYEQYF; CDR3 DNA: TGTGCCAGCAGCGCTAGCGGAATCTACGAGCAGTACTTC
V gene: TRBV11-2; D gene: TRBD1; clone size: many; J gene: TRBJ2-7; CDR3 protein: CASRLIRDRGGEQYF; CDR3 DNA: TGTGCCAGCAGGCTCATCCGGGACAGGGGAGGCGAGCAGTACTTC
V gene: TRBV30; D gene: NA; clone size: many; J gene: TRBJ1-5; CDR3 protein: CASGGQPQHF; CDR3 DNA: TGTGCCTCCGGTGGGCAGCCCCAGCATTTT
V gene: TRBV30; D gene: NA; clone size: NA; J gene: TRBJ1-5; CDR3 protein: CAWSGTDSNQPQHF; CDR3 DNA: TGTGCCTGGAGTGGGACGGATAGCAATCAGCCCCAGCATTTT
V gene: TRBV24-1; D gene: NA; clone size: NA; J gene: TRBJ2-2; CDR3 protein: CATSEPSGQANTGELFF; CDR3 DNA: TGTGCCACCAGTGAGCCCTCGGGACAAGCGAACACCGGGGAGCTGTTTTTT
V gene: TRBV6-2/TRBV6-3; D gene: TRBD1; clone size: few; J gene: TRBJ2-6; CDR3 protein: CASRTYRGSSGANVLTF; CDR3 DNA: TGTGCCAGCAGGACCTACAGGGGTAGCTCTGGGGCCAACGTCCTGACTTTC
V gene: TRBV6-2/TRBV6-3; D gene: TRBD1; clone size: NA; J gene: TRBJ2-1; CDR3 protein: CASRNNRGPSYNEQFF; CDR3 DNA: TGTGCCAGCAGAAATAACAGGGGCCCGTCCTACAATGAGCAGTTCTTC
V gene: TRBV4-2; D gene: NA; clone size: NA; J gene: TRBJ2-2; CDR3 protein: CASSQDWADANTGELFF; CDR3 DNA: TGTGCCAGCAGCCAAGATTGGGCAGACGCGAACACCGGGGAGCTGTTTTTT
V gene: TRBV4-3; D gene: NA; clone size: NA; J gene: TRBJ2-5; CDR3 protein: CASSQEGRETQYF; CDR3 DNA: TGCGCCAGCAGCCAAGAAGGTCGGGAGACCCAGTACTTC
V gene: TRBV7-9; D gene: NA; clone size: NA; J gene: TRBJ2-1; CDR3 protein: CASTPRGGVGNEQFF; CDR3 DNA: TGTGCCAGCACCCCTAGGGGGGGAGTTGGCAATGAGCAGTTCTTC
V gene: TRBV5-1; D gene: NA; clone size: many; J gene: TRBJ2-2; CDR3 protein: CASSLAGEVTGELFF; CDR3 DNA: TGCGCCAGCAGCTTGGCGGGAGAAGTCACCGGGGAGCTGTTTTTT
V gene: TRBV10-3; D gene: TRBD1; clone size: many; J gene: TRBJ1-5; CDR3 protein: CAISEGDRVGQPQHF; CDR3 DNA: TGTGCCATCAGTGAAGGGGACAGGGTGGGACAGCCCCAGCATTTT